Reported below is one T cell receptor beta chain. Its specificity is not known. This entry is derived from a study of cytomegalovirus exposure and HLA in healthy donors. Overall study findings and caveats: The study recorded 160 or so TCR beta chains that were cytomegalovirus-associated. The study found most TCR sequences rare, yet found some public TCRs in many donors.

The V end was cut by 8 bases, the J end by 6 bases, with 14 bases between. Germline-derived CDR1 and CDR2 are MNHNS and SASEGT. The CDR3 length is 14 residues. The assay was immunoSEQ multiplex PCR, and TCRdb's table has in-frame clones only and misses some. The sample holds 250,000 to 350,000 clones, over 75% seen once. This chain uses TRBV6-1 with TRBJ1-6; D possibly corresponds to TRBD1 (6 bases). The sequencing sample was made of PBMCs. The sequence came from a woman aged 18-29 years in good health and CMV-seronegative. The CDR3 spells CASSGGPLNSPLHF. The CDR3 nucleotides read TGTGCCAGCTCGGGGGGCCCCCTTAATTCACCCCTCCACTTT.